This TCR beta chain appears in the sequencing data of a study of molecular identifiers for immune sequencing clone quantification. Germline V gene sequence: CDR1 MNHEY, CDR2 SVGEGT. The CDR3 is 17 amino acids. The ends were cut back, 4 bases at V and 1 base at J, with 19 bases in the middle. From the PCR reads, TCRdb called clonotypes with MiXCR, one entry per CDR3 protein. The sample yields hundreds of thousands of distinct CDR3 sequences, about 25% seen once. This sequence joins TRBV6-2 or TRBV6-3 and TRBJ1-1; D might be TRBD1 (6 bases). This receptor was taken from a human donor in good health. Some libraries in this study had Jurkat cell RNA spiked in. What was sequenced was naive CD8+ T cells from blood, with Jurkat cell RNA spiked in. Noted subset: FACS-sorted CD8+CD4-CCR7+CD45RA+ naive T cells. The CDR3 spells CASSLPEDGGRNTEAFF. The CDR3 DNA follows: TGTGCCAGCAGTTTACCCGAGGATGGGGGGCGGAACACTGAAGCTTTCTTT.